Listed below are T cell receptor beta chains from one sample, sequenced in a study of T cell changes during pregnancy in multiple sclerosis. Some clones are missing from TCRdb's copy, which holds only in-frame ones; the method was immunoSEQ multiplex PCR. The sample lists roughly 62,000 clones, about nine tenths occurring once. The specimen comprised peripheral blood, sampled in the first trimester of pregnancy. The receptors were sampled from a female donor with multiple sclerosis, enrolled in a pregnancy study. CDR3s include the opening cysteine and the closing phenylalanine or tryptophan. A D gene is named only where the DNA matches it firmly. Size is stated for part of the rows, as once, few or many counts, or as a class when the clone is expanded.

V gene	D gene	J gene	clone size	CDR3 protein	CDR3 DNA
TRBV7-9	TRBD2	TRBJ2-1	-	CASSAQLLAGRYEQFF	TGTGCCAGCAGCGCGCAGCTTCTAGCGGGACGGTATGAGCAGTTCTTC
TRBV7-2	-	TRBJ2-2	once	CASSLVGGQAAGELFF	TGTGCCAGCAGCTTAGTGGGAGGACAGGCTGCCGGGGAGCTGTTTTTT
TRBV6-5	-	TRBJ2-3	-	CASSYQAVLRTDTQYF	TGTGCCAGCAGTTACCAAGCGGTCCTCCGCACAGATACGCAGTATTTT
TRBV27	TRBD2	TRBJ2-2	-	CASARLAGGTGELFF	TGTGCCAGCGCAAGACTAGCGGGAGGGACCGGGGAGCTGTTTTTT
TRBV11-3	-	TRBJ2-2	once	CASSLQNTGELFF	TGTGCCAGCAGCTTACAGAACACCGGGGAGCTGTTTTTT
TRBV27	-	TRBJ2-7	-	CASSLGGGINEQYF	TGTGCCAGCAGTTTGGGAGGGGGGATAAACGAGCAGTACTTC
TRBV6-1	-	TRBJ1-2	-	CASRQVPRDGYTF	TGTGCCAGCAGGCAGGTACCGAGGGATGGCTACACCTTC
TRBV6-1	TRBD1	TRBJ1-2	-	CASRAQGDHGYTF	TGTGCCAGCAGAGCCCAGGGGGATCATGGCTACACCTTC
TRBV27	TRBD1	TRBJ1-2	-	CASRGTGGGYTF	TGTGCCAGCCGCGGGACAGGGGGAGGCTACACCTTC
TRBV2	TRBD2	TRBJ2-5	-	CASSVGGIGETQYF	TGTGCCAGCAGTGTCGGGGGGATTGGGGAGACCCAGTACTTC
TRBV6-6	-	TRBJ1-2	-	CASSHDRANYGYTF	TGTGCCAGCAGCCACGACAGAGCTAACTATGGCTACACCTTC
TRBV5-1	TRBD2	TRBJ2-5	-	CATRRGGGSGAHQETQYF	TGCGCCACCAGACGGGGAGGAGGTAGCGGGGCGCACCAAGAGACCCAGTACTTC
TRBV4-2	TRBD1	TRBJ2-4	-	CASSQGTGKAKNIQYF	TGTGCCAGCAGCCAAGGGACAGGTAAAGCCAAAAACATTCAGTACTTC
TRBV7-6	TRBD1	TRBJ1-4	once	CASSQLPGQTNEKLFF	TGTGCCAGCAGCCAACTCCCGGGACAGACGAATGAAAAACTGTTTTTT
TRBV6-4	TRBD2	TRBJ2-3	-	CASSDGGGDTDTQYF	TGTGCCAGCAGTGACGGGGGGGGAGACACAGATACGCAGTATTTT
TRBV18	TRBD1	TRBJ1-1	-	CASSLSLDRANTEAFF	TGTGCCAGCTCACTTTCGCTGGACAGGGCGAACACTGAAGCTTTCTTT
TRBV9	-	TRBJ2-2	once	CASSAQQGTNTGELFF	TGTGCCAGCAGCGCCCAACAGGGAACGAACACCGGGGAGCTGTTTTTT
TRBV7-2	TRBD1	TRBJ1-1	once	CASSLLGQGNTEAFF	TGTGCCAGCAGCTTATTAGGACAGGGCAACACTGAAGCTTTCTTT
TRBV30	-	TRBJ2-3	-	CAWSGGLGRDTQYF	TGTGCCTGGTCGGGCGGGCTCGGTCGGGATACGCAGTATTTT
TRBV7-3	-	TRBJ2-2	-	CASSSLQVGELFF	TGTGCCAGCAGCAGTCTACAGGTCGGGGAGCTGTTTTTT
TRBV11-2	-	TRBJ2-7	-	CASSLAYEQYF	TGTGCCAGCAGCTTGGCATACGAGCAGTACTTC
TRBV7-2	-	TRBJ1-1	-	CASNILTGAEAFF	TGTGCCAGCAACATACTTACTGGGGCCGAAGCTTTCTTT
TRBV13	TRBD2	TRBJ2-1	-	CASRGLSSYNEQFF	TGTGCCAGCAGGGGACTATCCTCCTACAATGAGCAGTTCTTC
TRBV6-4	TRBD2	TRBJ2-1	-	CASSEGLAGYNEQFF	TGTGCCAGCAGTGAAGGACTAGCGGGATACAATGAGCAGTTCTTC
TRBV9	TRBD1	TRBJ1-2	-	CASSLHTGDGYTF	TGTGCCAGCAGCCTACATACAGGGGATGGCTACACCTTC
TRBV27	-	TRBJ1-2	-	CASSSRNRDTYGYTF	TGTGCCAGCAGCTCCAGGAACCGGGACACCTATGGCTACACCTTC
TRBV9	-	TRBJ2-6	-	CASSMGGSGANVLTF	TGTGCCAGCAGCATGGGGGGATCTGGGGCCAACGTCCTGACTTTC
TRBV2	TRBD1	TRBJ1-3	-	CASSVTGAPSGNTIYF	TGTGCCAGCAGTGTCACAGGGGCCCCCTCTGGAAACACCATATATTTT
TRBV4-3	TRBD2	TRBJ2-7	-	CASSQVRGLASYEQYF	TGCGCCAGCAGCCAAGTAAGGGGACTAGCGTCCTACGAGCAGTACTTC
TRBV30	-	TRBJ1-2	-	CAWSVGGTPTYGYTF	TGTGCCTGGAGTGTGGGAGGGACCCCCACCTATGGCTACACCTTC